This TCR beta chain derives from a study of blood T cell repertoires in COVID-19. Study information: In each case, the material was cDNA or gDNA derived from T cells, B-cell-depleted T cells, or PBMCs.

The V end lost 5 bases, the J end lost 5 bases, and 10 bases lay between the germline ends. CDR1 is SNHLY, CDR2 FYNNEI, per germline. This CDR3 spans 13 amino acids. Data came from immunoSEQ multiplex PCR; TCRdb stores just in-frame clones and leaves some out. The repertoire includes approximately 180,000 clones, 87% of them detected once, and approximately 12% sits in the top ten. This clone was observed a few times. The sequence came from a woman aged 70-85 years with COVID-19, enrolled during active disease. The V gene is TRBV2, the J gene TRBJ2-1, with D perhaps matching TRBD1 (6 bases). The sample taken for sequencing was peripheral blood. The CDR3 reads CASSYRDNNEQFF. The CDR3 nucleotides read TGTGCCAGCAGTTACAGGGATAACAATGAGCAGTTCTTC.